This paragraph covers one TCR beta chain sequence. The antigen is unknown. This sequence may be a read error, since a much larger clone differs from it by one base. This sample's RNA came from whole unsorted tissue. The normal lung tissue was taken more than 3 cm from the tumor edge. This specimen comes from a study of tumor and adjacent non-tumor tissue in lung cancer. Three rounds of nested PCR, following a modified ARM-PCR protocol, produced the TCRbeta library. TCRdb used MiXCR to reprocess the multiplex PCR reads, holding one entry per CDR3 protein. This table holds 70,000 to 95,000 distinct CDR3 sequences, less than 85% found once. This CDR3 contains 14 residues. The germline V gene has CDR1 SGHRS and CDR2 YFSETQ. Study-level points and caveats: TCR diversity was significantly greater in tumor than normal lung tissue.

The chain uses TRBV5-1 and TRBJ2-1; 8 bases line up with TRBD1. The sequenced material came from distant non-tumor lung tissue. This receptor was obtained from a man between 65 and 79 years old with non-small cell lung cancer. The CDR3 region is CASRVGTGYNKQFF. CDR3 nucleotide sequence: TGCGCCAGCAGGGTCGGGACAGGCTACAATAAGCAGTTCTTC.